The next 24 T cell receptor beta chains were all read from a single sample in a study of shared clonotypes between healthy human individuals. Some clones are missing from TCRdb's copy, which holds only in-frame ones; the method was immunoSEQ multiplex PCR. The repertoire includes roughly 1.5 million clones, under 99% of them detected once, and about 0.42% sits in the top ten. Sequences were obtained from naive CD4+ T cells sorted from blood. The subset here: CD45RA+ positively selected. The receptor source for this set is a man aged 25 to 45 in good health.

This sequence joins TRBV4-1 and TRBJ2-7; 11 bases map to TRBD2. Trimming at V came to 4 bases and at J to 1 base, leaving 6 bases not matched to a gene. From germline, CDR1 is MGHRA and CDR2 YSYEKL. This CDR3 has 16 residues. CDR3 in amino acids: CASSLILAGVSYEQYF. The CDR3, as DNA: TGCGCCAGCAGCCTCATACTAGCGGGAGTATCCTACGAGCAGTACTTC.

The chain uses TRBV11-2 and TRBJ2-1; unclear D gene. V was cut by 0 bases and J by 8 bases, with 8 bases left in between. Germline loops: CDR1 SGHAT, CDR2 FQNNGV. This CDR3 spans 13 amino acids. CDR3 DNA: TGTGCCAGCAGCTTAGATCCCCCCCATGAGCAGTTCTTC. Translating it yields CASSLDPPHEQFF.

The rearrangement uses TRBV5-1 and TRBJ2-1; TRBD2 aligns across 12 bases. The germline CDR1 and CDR2 sequences are SGHRS and YFSETQ. V lost 4 bases, J lost 15 bases, and 11 bases stayed unmatched. This CDR3 contains 14 residues. The CDR3 region is CASSAVASGRELFF. As DNA, the CDR3 is TGCGCCAGCAGCGCGGTGGCTAGCGGGAGGGAGTTGTTCTTC.

This rearrangement joins TRBV5-1 to TRBJ1-1; unclear D gene. V dropped 4 bases and J dropped 4 bases, with 17 bases sitting between them. Germline values: CDR1 SGHRS, CDR2 YFSETQ. The CDR3 is made up of 15 amino acids. CDR3 region: CASSPDLRGGTEAFF. The CDR3 DNA follows: TGCGCCAGCAGCCCCGATTTACGAGGTGGCACTGAAGCTTTCTTT.

The CDR3 spells CASSQDAGGSLWPYEQYF. The CDR3 DNA is TGCGCCAGCAGCCAAGATGCGGGAGGAAGTTTATGGCCCTACGAGCAGTACTTC. The V gene is TRBV4-1, the J gene TRBJ2-7, with 8 nucleotides matching TRBD2. This CDR3 has 18 residues. Germline V gene data show CDR1 as MGHRA and CDR2 as YSYEKL. The trim removed 0 bases at V and 2 bases at J, leaving 12 bases unmatched.

The rearrangement uses TRBV10-2 and TRBJ2-7; 11 bases map to TRBD2. The CDR3 length is 16 residues. Germline values: CDR1 WSHSY, CDR2 SAAADI. V lost 5 bases, J lost 2 bases, and 8 bases stayed unmatched. The CDR3 nucleotides read TGCGCCAGCAGTACCGGGACTAGCGGCAAGCCCTACGAGCAGTACTTC. Translation gives CASSTGTSGKPYEQYF.

This rearrangement joins TRBV2 to TRBJ2-3, with D possibly being TRBD1 or TRBD2 (5 bases each). The length of the CDR3 is 15 residues. Germline lookup yields CDR1 SNHLY and CDR2 FYNNEI. Deletions cut 4 bases from V and 4 bases from J, with 15 bases between. CDR3 in amino acids: CASSVWDGAADTQYF. Written as DNA, the CDR3 is TGTGCCAGCAGTGTTTGGGACGGCGCCGCAGATACGCAGTATTTT.

Details on this clone: One end of the junction does not line up with germline, which may come from a read error. The chain joins TRBV29-1 to TRBJ2-7; weak D call: TRBD1 (5 bases). This CDR3 spans 14 amino acids. The germline V gene has CDR1 SQVTM and CDR2 ANQGSEA. CDR3: CSVGSRAPSNEQYF. The CDR3 coding sequence is TGCAGCGTTGGGTCCAGGGCTCCCTCCAACGAGCAGTACTTC.

The rearrangement joins TRBV6-5 to TRBJ2-1; perhaps TRBD1 as D (6 bases). Germline CDR1 MNHEY, CDR2 SVGAGI. V was trimmed by 0 bases and J by 2 bases, leaving 11 bases between them. The CDR3 has 16 amino acids. DNA of the CDR3: TGTGCCAGCAGTTACTCATATGGGGGCGCCTACAATGAGCAGTTCTTC. This gives the protein CASSYSYGGAYNEQFF.

The rearrangement uses TRBV5-1 and TRBJ1-2; D not resolved. Trimming removed 0 bases from V and 5 bases from J, with 11 bases in between. The CDR3 has 14 residues. Looked up from germline, CDR1 is SGHRS and CDR2 is YFSETQ. The CDR3 is CASSLVARDYGYTF. The CDR3 nucleotides are TGCGCCAGCAGCTTGGTTGCTCGAGATTATGGCTACACCTTC.

The chain couples TRBV29-1 to TRBJ2-3; TRBD2 aligns across 11 bases. The CDR3 spans 12 residues. V shed 6 bases and J 6 bases; nucleotides not matched to a gene: 2. The germline gives CDR1 SQVTM, CDR2 ANQGSEA. CDR3 coding DNA: TGCAGCGTCGCTAGCGGGAGGGATACGCAGTATTTT. Translating it yields CSVASGRDTQYF.

This chain uses TRBV7-2 with TRBJ2-7; unclear D gene. Trimming took 5 bases from V and 4 from J, leaving 12 bases between them. This CDR3 comprises 13 residues. Germline V gene data show CDR1 as SGHTA and CDR2 as FQGNSA. The CDR3 coding sequence is TGTGCCAGCAGCCCGAGCAGTGCGTACGAGCAGTACTTC. Encoded protein: CASSPSSAYEQYF.

Only one count was recorded for this clone. The J gene is TRBJ2-6, the V gene TRBV15, with D unresolved. The V end lost 4 bases, the J end lost 1 base, and 14 bases lay between the germline ends. This CDR3 contains 17 residues. Germline V lookup: CDR1 LNHNV, CDR2 YYDKDF (reference sequence). DNA for the CDR3: TGTGCCACCAGCATCGGTAGACCGATTTCTGGGGCCAACGTCCTGACTTTC. Amino acids: CATSIGRPISGANVLTF.

The gene calls are TRBV7-3 and TRBJ1-4; no firm D call. The CDR3 has 15 residues. The germline V gene has CDR1 SGHTA and CDR2 FQGTGA. V lost 5 bases and J 4 bases, leaving 14 bases between the germline ends. This chain's CDR3 is CASSPRHSSNEKLFF. CDR3 bases: TGTGCCAGCAGCCCAAGGCATTCTAGTAATGAAAAACTGTTTTTT.

V and J are TRBV2 and TRBJ2-7, with TRBD2 matching 14 bases. This CDR3 comprises 20 residues. V lost 4 bases to trimming and J lost 2 bases; unmatched junction nucleotides: 16. CDR1 SNHLY and CDR2 FYNNEI come from the germline V gene. CDR3 sequence: CASSGHGTFGLAGGTYEQYF. DNA for the CDR3: TGTGCCAGCAGTGGACACGGGACTTTCGGACTAGCGGGAGGCACCTACGAGCAGTACTTC.

The rearrangement uses TRBV13 and TRBJ2-1; D is unresolved. V was pared by 5 bases and J by 0 bases, with 14 bases between. The germline gives CDR1 PRHDT, CDR2 FYEKMQ (reference sequence). The CDR3 is 16 residues long. CDR3 region: CASSPPRSRSYNEQFF. The CDR3 nucleotides read TGTGCCAGCAGCCCACCGCGGTCCCGCTCCTACAATGAGCAGTTCTTC.

The V and J genes are TRBV10-2 and TRBJ2-3; tentatively, D is TRBD2 (6 bases). The length of the CDR3 is 15 residues. V was trimmed by 4 bases and J by 0 bases, leaving 11 bases between them. Germline V lookup: CDR1 WSHSY, CDR2 SAAADI. The CDR3 coding sequence is TGCGCCAGCAGTGTGGGACTTCCTAGCACAGATACGCAGTATTTT. Its protein is CASSVGLPSTDTQYF.

The chain combines TRBV7-8 with TRBJ2-7; D is perhaps TRBD1 or TRBD2 (6 bases each). The CDR3 covers 15 residues. Germline CDR1 SGHVS, CDR2 FQNEAQ. The ends were cut back, 7 bases at V and 3 bases at J, with 19 bases in the middle. CDR3 DNA: TGTGCCAGCACCAAGCAAAACAGGGAGGTCTACGAGCAGTACTTC. Translation gives CASTKQNREVYEQYF.

This clone was picked up one time. This chain connects TRBV7-8 to TRBJ2-3, with 7 bases lining up with TRBD2. CDR3 length: 15 residues. Germline CDR1 SGHVS, CDR2 FQNEAQ. V was clipped by 1 base and J by 8 bases; unmatched bases: 9. The CDR3 here is CASSLVAGGPGTQYF. The CDR3 DNA sequence: TGTGCCAGCAGCTTAGTAGCGGGCGGGCCCGGTACGCAGTATTTT. Supplemented by reference TRBV7-8 and TRBJ2-3, the full variable domain reads GAGVSQSPRYKVAKRGQDVALRCDPISGHVSLFWYQQALGQGPEFLTYFQNEAQLDKSGLPSDRFFAERPEGSVSTLKIQRTQQEDSAVYLCASSLVAGGPGTQYFGPGTRLTVL.

This chain uses TRBV28 with TRBJ2-3; the D call may be TRBD1 or TRBD2 (6 bases each). V was trimmed by 5 bases and J by 2 bases, leaving 17 bases between them. CDR3 length equals 16 residues. Germline CDR1 reads MDHEN; CDR2 reads SYDVKM. In DNA, the CDR3 is TGTGCCAGCAGTGGCGTTGGGGGGCCCCTCACAGATACGCAGTATTTT. This codes for CASSGVGGPLTDTQYF.

Concerning this clone itself: The identical CDR3 is also encoded by other nucleotide sequences in the sample. The V gene is TRBV7-8, the J gene TRBJ2-1; weak D call: TRBD1 (6 bases). The ends were cut back, 4 bases at V and 6 bases at J, with 10 bases in the middle. From germline, CDR1 is SGHVS and CDR2 FQNEAQ. The CDR3 loop spans 13 amino acids. The CDR3 here is CASSSRGGNEQFF. The CDR3 bases are TGTGCCAGCAGCTCCCGAGGGGGCAATGAGCAGTTCTTC.

CDR3 protein: CSVYRGPNEQFF. CDR3 sequence (DNA): TGCAGCGTTTACAGGGGACCCAATGAGCAGTTCTTC. The chain is built from TRBV29-1 and TRBJ2-1, with 7 bases matching TRBD1. V trimming: 5 bases; J trimming: 6 bases; junction bases outside the gene matches: 4. The CDR3 covers 12 residues. From germline, CDR1 is SQVTM and CDR2 ANQGSEA.

The chain recombines TRBV2 with TRBJ1-4; 9 bases match TRBD1. The V gene end was trimmed by 7 bases and the J gene end by 7 bases; junction bases not matched to a gene: 4. The germline gives CDR1 SNHLY, CDR2 FYNNEI. The CDR3 extends over 13 amino acids. This CDR3 reads CASMRQGGEKLFF. The CDR3 nucleotides read TGTGCCAGCATGAGACAGGGGGGTGAAAAACTGTTTTTT.

The CDR3 bases are TGTGCCAGTAGTAGGTTGTGGCAGCATAGCCAGTACGAGCAGTACTTC. Its protein product is CASSRLWQHSQYEQYF. The rearrangement uses TRBV19 and TRBJ2-7; no definite D call. The CDR3 sequence is 16 residues long. V was clipped by 4 bases and J by 4 bases, with 20 bases between them. The V gene's germline CDR1 is LNHDA and CDR2 SQIVND (reference sequence).